The rows below give T cell receptor beta chains drawn from one sample of a study of cytomegalovirus exposure and HLA in healthy donors. Sequencing was performed with immunoSEQ multiplex PCR; in TCRdb, only in-frame clones are kept and a portion is missing. The table shows roughly 180,000 clones, with roughly 78% occurring only once. Sequences were obtained from PBMCs. Every receptor here comes from a girl between 10 and 17 years old in good health and CMV-seropositive. CDR3s leave out the opening cysteine and the closing phenylalanine or tryptophan. Fields, in order: V gene, D gene, CDR3 protein. A D gene is named only where the DNA matches it firmly.

TRBV6-5,-,ASNTQASSTDTQY
TRBV11-3,TRBD2,ASSAWTSGSSDTQY
TRBV5-1,TRBD2,ASSPSASGGAADTQY
TRBV5-1,-,ASSLAGRSPLH
TRBV5-6,-,ASSMDGQLYEQY
TRBV7-9,TRBD1,ASSSDRDGNTIY
TRBV7-2,TRBD1,ASSLVGTAQETQY
TRBV7-2,TRBD1,ASSLGGQGNEKLF
TRBV6-5,-,ASKVGSSYEQY
TRBV9,TRBD1,ASSPDRGDTEAF
TRBV9,-,ASSVGNSVGEQF
TRBV7-2,TRBD2,ASSSSLAGPQQF
TRBV7-2,TRBD1,ASSPRQGASTDTQY
TRBV7-2,-,ASSLPGNIQY
TRBV20-1,-,SARPEKKLF
TRBV7-2,TRBD2,ASSPQSGGIPYEQY
TRBV5-1,TRBD1,ASSRGTGGKTDGYT
TRBV19,TRBD2,ATLTSDTYEQY
TRBV9,-,ASSPGGDLNTEAF
TRBV2,TRBD2,ASNEGSGGARYLETQY
TRBV6-5,TRBD1,ASTAGTGGSEQY
TRBV5-1,-,ASSFFEGQPQH
TRBV25-1,-,ASSVGGLNYGYT
TRBV6-1,-,ASSEGRWQVSEAF
TRBV4-2,TRBD2,ASSQDLASGYNEQF
TRBV5-1,-,ASRDTQETQY
TRBV10-3,-,AIRDTGSPLH
TRBV2,-,ASSESGVGFTEAF
TRBV6-5,TRBD1,ASRGTGANYGYT
TRBV19,-,ASSMVANTEAF
TRBV5-4,TRBD2,ASSFGVAGLQETQY
TRBV7-2,TRBD1,ASSVGTGGRTGELF
TRBV14,-,ASSQDTMTKKY
TRBV4-1,-,ASSQESYPYYGYT
TRBV9,TRBD1,ASSVGGTENIQY
TRBV30,-,AWAARAGAREKLF
TRBV7-2,TRBD2,ATGSGGGAGEQF
TRBV4-3,-,ASSQDRPTAASSYEQY
TRBV25-1,TRBD1,ASSEGGTGNGYT
TRBV9,-,ASAELSGFNEQF
TRBV5-5,TRBD1,ASSLGGTAPNTEAF
TRBV2,TRBD2,ASNTAGGVMGNEQF
TRBV29-1,-,SVDGLGQVEAF
TRBV10-2,-,ASSDTNTEAF
TRBV6-6,-,ASLEGGYSPLH
TRBV9,TRBD1,ASSVRTGATETQY
TRBV4-3,-,ASSLRGSNYGYT
TRBV4-3,-,ASSQAGSSNEKLF
TRBV7-9,TRBD1,ASSPKDRDTEAF
TRBV19,TRBD1,ASTRQGAFSYNEQF
TRBV5-5,-,ASSLVAGSRPQH
TRBV4-3,TRBD1,ASSQEGTGGMTEKLF
TRBV4-3,TRBD2,ASSQAPSGSYNEQF
TRBV10-2,-,ASRPYGATYEQY
TRBV5-1,-,ASSFIGGDTDTQY
TRBV2,TRBD1,ASSGQGAQPQH
TRBV6-5,-,ASSEVVEGQPQH
TRBV11-2,-,ASSTAFRARRGYT
TRBV10-3,TRBD2,ATLAGGSDEQY